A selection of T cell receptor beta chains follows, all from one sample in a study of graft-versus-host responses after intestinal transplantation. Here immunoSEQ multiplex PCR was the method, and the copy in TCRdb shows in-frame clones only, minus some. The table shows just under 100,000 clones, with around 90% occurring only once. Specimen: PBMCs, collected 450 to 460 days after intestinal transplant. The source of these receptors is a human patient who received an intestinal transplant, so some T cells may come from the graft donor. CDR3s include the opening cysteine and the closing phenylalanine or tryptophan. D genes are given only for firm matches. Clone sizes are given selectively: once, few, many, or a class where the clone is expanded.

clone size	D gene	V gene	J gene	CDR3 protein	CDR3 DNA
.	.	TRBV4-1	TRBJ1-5	CASSQDTGEPQHF	TGCGCCAGCAGCCAAGATACCGGGGAGCCCCAGCATTTT
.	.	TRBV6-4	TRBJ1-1	CASSDSDNTEAFF	TGTGCCAGCAGTGACTCGGACAACACTGAAGCTTTCTTT
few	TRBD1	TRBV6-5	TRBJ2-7	CASSQGQGAGEQYF	TGTGCCAGCAGCCAAGGACAGGGGGCGGGTGAGCAGTACTTC
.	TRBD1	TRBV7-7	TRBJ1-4	CRPDRGNEKLFF	TGCCGTCCGGACAGGGGAAATGAAAAACTGTTTTTT
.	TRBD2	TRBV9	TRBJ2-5	CASSVGVGGVGETQYF	TGTGCCAGCAGCGTAGGTGTTGGGGGGGTAGGAGAGACCCAGTACTTC
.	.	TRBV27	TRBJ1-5	CASSSRTSNQPQHF	TGTGCCAGCAGTTCGCGGACTAGCAATCAGCCCCAGCATTTT
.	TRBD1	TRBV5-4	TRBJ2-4	CASSARDRGTKNIQYF	TGTGCCAGCAGCGCTCGGGACAGGGGAACCAAAAACATTCAGTACTTC
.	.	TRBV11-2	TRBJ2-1	CASSLDLGVSYNEQFF	TGTGCCAGCAGCTTAGATCTGGGAGTCTCCTACAATGAGCAGTTCTTC
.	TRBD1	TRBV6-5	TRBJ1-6	CASSLTGDNSPLHF	TGTGCCAGCAGTCTCACAGGGGATAATTCACCCCTCCACTTT
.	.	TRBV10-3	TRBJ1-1	CAISERNRNTEAFF	TGTGCCATCAGTGAGAGAAACAGGAACACTGAAGCTTTCTTT
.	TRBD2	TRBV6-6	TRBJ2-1	CASSRSGGAELNEQFF	TGTGCCAGCAGTAGAAGCGGGGGGGCGGAACTCAATGAGCAGTTCTTC
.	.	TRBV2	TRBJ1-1	CASSLPGVEAFF	TGTGCCAGCAGCCTCCCTGGGGTTGAAGCTTTCTTT
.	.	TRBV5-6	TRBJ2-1	CASSLAGWAYNEQFF	TGTGCCAGCAGCTTGGCAGGGTGGGCCTACAATGAGCAGTTCTTC
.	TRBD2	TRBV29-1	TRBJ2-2	CSVAAGGPGELFF	TGCAGCGTTGCAGCGGGGGGGCCCGGGGAGCTGTTTTTT
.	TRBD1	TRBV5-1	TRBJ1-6	CASSLVGDSSYNSPLHF	TGCGCCAGCAGCTTGGTTGGGGACAGCTCCTATAATTCACCCCTCCACTTT
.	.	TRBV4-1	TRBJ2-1	CASSPGNEQFF	TGCGCCAGCAGCCCAGGGAATGAGCAGTTCTTC
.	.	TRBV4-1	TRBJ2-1	CASSQIRGEQFF	TGCGCCAGCAGCCAGATAAGAGGTGAGCAGTTCTTC
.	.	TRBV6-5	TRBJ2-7	CASSYPLSYEQYF	TGTGCCAGCAGTTACCCATTATCCTACGAGCAGTACTTC
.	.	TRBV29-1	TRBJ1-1	CSGWNSGEAFF	TGCAGCGGCTGGAACTCGGGTGAAGCTTTCTTT
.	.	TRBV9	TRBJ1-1	CASSPTDTPAPEAFF	TGTGCCAGCAGCCCGACAGATACCCCTGCGCCTGAAGCTTTCTTT
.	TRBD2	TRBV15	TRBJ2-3	CATSPRGGTDTQYF	TGTGCCACCAGCCCTCGGGGGGGCACAGATACGCAGTATTTT
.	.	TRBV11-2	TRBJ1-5	CASSFGRDQPQHF	TGTGCCAGCAGCTTTGGGCGCGATCAGCCCCAGCATTTT
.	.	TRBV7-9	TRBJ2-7	CASSSTNPGQIYEQYF	TGTGCCAGCAGCTCGACCAACCCGGGACAAATTTACGAGCAGTACTTC
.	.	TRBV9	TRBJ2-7	CASSAGIGTYEQYF	TGTGCCAGCAGCGCCGGGATAGGGACCTACGAGCAGTACTTC
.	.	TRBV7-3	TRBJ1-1	CASSPSLNTEAFF	TGTGCCAGCAGCCCGTCCTTGAACACTGAAGCTTTCTTT
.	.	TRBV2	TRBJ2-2	CASSEGGQGIPGELFF	TGTGCCAGCAGTGAGGGGGGGCAGGGTATCCCCGGGGAGCTGTTTTTT
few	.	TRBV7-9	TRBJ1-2	CASSLGGDYGYTF	TGTGCCAGCAGCTTGGGGGGCGACTATGGCTACACCTTC
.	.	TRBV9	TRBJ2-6	CASSLADSGANVLTF	TGTGCCAGCAGCCTCGCAGACTCTGGGGCCAACGTCCTGACTTTC
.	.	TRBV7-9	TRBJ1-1	CASSLSLLEEDTEAFF	TGTGCCAGCAGCTTAAGTCTCTTAGAGGAGGACACTGAAGCTTTCTTT
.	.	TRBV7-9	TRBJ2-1	CASSLGTSSYNEQFF	TGTGCCAGCAGCTTAGGGACAAGCTCCTACAATGAGCAGTTCTTC
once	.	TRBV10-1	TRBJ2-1	CASSDMGGEQFF	TGCGCCAGCAGTGATATGGGAGGTGAGCAGTTCTTC
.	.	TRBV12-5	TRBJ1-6	CASGLGFFSPLHF	TGTGCTAGTGGTTTAGGTTTTTTTTCACCCCTCCACTTT
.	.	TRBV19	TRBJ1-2	CASSIDIEDGYTF	TGTGCCAGTAGTATAGATATAGAGGATGGCTACACCTTC
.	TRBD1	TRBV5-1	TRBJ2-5	CASSAGTGDETQYF	TGCGCCAGCAGCGCAGGGACAGGGGACGAGACCCAGTACTTC
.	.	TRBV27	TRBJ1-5	CASSSGGVSNQPQHF	TGTGCCAGCAGTTCGGGAGGGGTTAGCAATCAGCCCCAGCATTTT
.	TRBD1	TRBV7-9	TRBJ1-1	CASSSTGGKGNTEAFF	TGTGCCAGCAGCTCCACAGGGGGCAAAGGGAACACTGAAGCTTTCTTT
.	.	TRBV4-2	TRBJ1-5	CASRGGSESNQPQHF	TGTGCCAGCAGGGGGGGATCGGAAAGCAATCAGCCCCAGCATTTT
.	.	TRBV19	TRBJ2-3	CASSPRGYTDTQYF	TGTGCCAGTAGTCCCCGGGGCTACACAGATACGCAGTATTTT
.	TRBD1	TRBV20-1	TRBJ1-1	CSARQGKAFF	TGCAGTGCGAGACAGGGTAAAGCTTTCTTT
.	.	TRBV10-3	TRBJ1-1	CAISDESTEAFF	TGTGCCATCAGTGACGAGAGCACTGAAGCTTTCTTT
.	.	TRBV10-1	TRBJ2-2	CASSRDLPRVTGELFF	TGCGCCAGCAGTCGGGACTTACCCCGAGTCACCGGGGAGCTGTTTTTT
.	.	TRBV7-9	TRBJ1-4	CASSTIWVPGPNEKLFF	TGTGCCAGCAGCACCATATGGGTCCCGGGACCCAATGAAAAACTGTTTTTT
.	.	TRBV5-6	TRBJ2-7	CASSPRGGTYEQYF	TGTGCCAGCAGCCCCCGGGGCGGGACCTACGAGCAGTACTTC
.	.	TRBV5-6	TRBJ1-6	CASSLPKSPLHF	TGTGCCAGCAGCTTGCCGAAGTCACCCCTCCACTTT
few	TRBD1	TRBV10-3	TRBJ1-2	CAISGQGRGYGYTF	TGTGCCATCAGCGGACAGGGCAGAGGGTATGGCTACACCTTC
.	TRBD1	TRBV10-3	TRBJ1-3	CAIRRTGAMSSGNTIYF	TGTGCCATCAGGCGGACAGGAGCTATGTCCTCTGGAAACACCATATATTTT
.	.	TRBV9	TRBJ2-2	CASSPQIGNSALFF	TGTGCCAGCAGCCCCCAGATAGGGAACAGCGCGCTGTTTTTT
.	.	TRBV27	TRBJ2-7	CASSLSPGTEQYF	TGTGCCAGCAGTTTATCGCCGGGTACCGAGCAGTACTTC
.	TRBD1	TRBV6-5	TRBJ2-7	CASSHDRGQTYEQYF	TGTGCCAGCAGTCACGACAGGGGGCAGACCTACGAGCAGTACTTC
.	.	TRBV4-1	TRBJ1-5	CASSQGWYSNQPQHF	TGCGCCAGCAGTCAGGGGTGGTATAGCAATCAGCCCCAGCATTTT
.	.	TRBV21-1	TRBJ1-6	CASSKVPGSSYNSPLHF	TGTGCCAGCAGCAAAGTCCCAGGGAGCTCCTATAATTCACCCCTCCACTTT
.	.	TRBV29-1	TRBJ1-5	CSVGVGNQPQHF	TGCAGCGTTGGGGTGGGAAATCAGCCCCAGCATTTT
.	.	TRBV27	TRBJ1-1	CASIDRPGVITEAFF	TGTGCCAGCATCGACCGCCCGGGAGTCATCACTGAAGCTTTCTTT
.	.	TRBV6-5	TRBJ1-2	CASSYSRVGSYGYTF	TGTGCCAGCAGTTACTCGCGGGTGGGAAGCTATGGCTACACCTTC
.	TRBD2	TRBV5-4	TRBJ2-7	CASSLGAGDYEQYF	TGTGCCAGCAGCTTAGGAGCGGGGGACTACGAGCAGTACTTC